These T cell receptor beta chains were read from a single sample in a study of blood T cell repertoires in COVID-19. TCRdb keeps only in-frame clones here, not all; method: immunoSEQ multiplex PCR. The profile shows some 74,000 clones, 75% to 85% of them singletons. Sequencing input: peripheral blood. The receptor source for this set is an elderly man with acute or convalescent COVID-19. The CDR3 runs from the conserved cysteine through the conserved F or W. D genes are given only for firm matches. A clone size is listed for some rows: how often the clone was seen (once, few, many), or a class if it is expanded.

13	TRBJ1-5	NA	NA	TRBV28	TGTGCCAGCAGTTTGCGAGGGCTCCAGCCCCAGCATTTT	CASSLRGLQPQHF
17	TRBJ2-2	NA	once	TRBV2	TGTGCCAGCGCATTGCCTGCGGGACAGAGAAACACCGGGGAGCTGTTTTTT	CASALPAGQRNTGELFF
13	TRBJ1-3	NA	NA	TRBV7-9	TGTGCCAGCAGCCCTTCCCTTGGAAACACCATATATTTT	CASSPSLGNTIYF
14	TRBJ2-5	TRBD1	few	TRBV7-2	TGTGCCAGCAGCTATGCAGGGGGCCAAGAGACCCAGTACTTC	CASSYAGGQETQYF
14	TRBJ1-1	NA	NA	TRBV5-1	TGCGCCAGCAGCTCCGTCGGGGGAAACACTGAAGCTTTCTTT	CASSSVGGNTEAFF
14	TRBJ1-3	NA	few	TRBV19	TGTGCCAGTAGTAAAGCCTCCTCTGGAAACACCATATATTTT	CASSKASSGNTIYF
16	TRBJ1-3	TRBD1	NA	TRBV18	TGTGCCAGCTCACCACCGGGACAGGGAGGTGGAAACACCATATATTTT	CASSPPGQGGGNTIYF
19	TRBJ1-6	TRBD1	NA	TRBV27	TGTGCCAGCAGTTTGCGGGTCTACCCGGTGGGGACAGGGCATTCACCCCTCCACTTT	CASSLRVYPVGTGHSPLHF
13	TRBJ1-1	TRBD1	NA	TRBV5-4	TGTGCCAGCAGCTTGGGGCAGGGGGCTGAAGCTTTCTTT	CASSLGQGAEAFF
17	TRBJ1-6	NA	NA	TRBV28	TGTGCCAGCAGTTTATTTGTGGGGGGTATCAGGAATTCACCCCTCCACTTT	CASSLFVGGIRNSPLHF
15	TRBJ1-2	TRBD1	NA	TRBV2	TGTGCCAGCAGTAACGACAGGGGAGGGGGGAATGGCTACACCTTC	CASSNDRGGGNGYTF
13	TRBJ2-3	TRBD2	few	TRBV11-2	TGTGCCAGCAGCTTAGCAGGGCCCGGGGGGTATTTTTTT	CASSLAGPGGYFF
21	TRBJ1-4	TRBD1	NA	TRBV28	TGTGCCAGCAGTTTACCCAAGCTGGGGACAGGGGGCTTTGGGACTAATGAAAAACTGTTTTTT	CASSLPKLGTGGFGTNEKLFF
15	TRBJ1-6	TRBD1	NA	TRBV6-2/TRBV6-3	TGTGCCAGCAGTTACTCGGGACAGGGGCACTCACCCCTCCACTTT	CASSYSGQGHSPLHF
14	TRBJ1-1	TRBD1	NA	TRBV5-1	TGCGCCAGCAGCGTCGGACAGGGAGGTAACGAAGCTTTCTTT	CASSVGQGGNEAFF
13	TRBJ2-1	NA	NA	TRBV6-2/TRBV6-3	TGTGCCAGCAGTCTTACAGTATACAATGAGCAGTTCTTC	CASSLTVYNEQFF
13	TRBJ1-4	TRBD1	NA	TRBV28	TGTGCCAGCAGTAAGGGGCAGGGGGATTGGTTGTTTTTT	CASSKGQGDWLFF
15	TRBJ2-3	TRBD1	NA	TRBV5-1	TGCGCCAGCAGCTTGGCGTGGACAGGGTCAGATACGCAGTATTTT	CASSLAWTGSDTQYF
15	TRBJ1-5	NA	NA	TRBV19	TGTGCCAGTAGTATAGTGGGGGGGAGCAATCAGCCCCAGCATTTT	CASSIVGGSNQPQHF
12	TRBJ1-1	TRBD1	NA	TRBV10-2	TGCGCCAGCAGTGTACAGGGGCCTGAAGCTTTCTTT	CASSVQGPEAFF
17	TRBJ1-1	NA	NA	TRBV3-1/TRBV3-2	TGTGCCAGCAGCCAAGGCGGGTTTAGAAGGGTTAATCCTGAAGCTTTCTTT	CASSQGGFRRVNPEAFF
16	TRBJ2-1	NA	NA	TRBV19	TGTGCCAGTAGTATGGAGGAAGGGTATCCCTACAATGAGCAGTTCTTC	CASSMEEGYPYNEQFF
14	TRBJ2-3	NA	NA	TRBV27	TGTGCCAGCAGTTTATCCGGTGGCACAGATACGCAGTATTTT	CASSLSGGTDTQYF
17	TRBJ1-5	NA	once	TRBV18	TGTGCCAGCTCACCACCTCACGGGGAGAGTGGTTGGCAGCCCCAGCATTTT	CASSPPHGESGWQPQHF
15	TRBJ1-1	NA	once	TRBV18	TGTGCCAGCTTCCCATCCAGCCCAGGGAACTCTGAAGCTTTCTTT	CASFPSSPGNSEAFF
15	TRBJ1-1	NA	NA	TRBV6-5	TGTGCCAGCAGTTACTCTGCCAGATTGAACACTGAAGCTTTCTTT	CASSYSARLNTEAFF
16	TRBJ2-2	TRBD1	NA	TRBV18	TGTGCCAGCTCTCTGCCTGGGACAGCGCGTCCCGAGGAGCTGTTTTTT	CASSLPGTARPEELFF
15	TRBJ2-3	TRBD1	NA	TRBV24-1	TGTGCCACCAGTGAGAACAGGGGGTTCACAGATACGCAGTATTTT	CATSENRGFTDTQYF
14	TRBJ1-5	TRBD1	NA	TRBV28	TGTGCCAGCAGTTCCGGACAGGGAGAGCAGCCCCAGCATTTT	CASSSGQGEQPQHF
14	TRBJ2-1	NA	NA	TRBV21-1	TGTGCCAGCAGAGGGACAGAGGCCTACAATGAGCAGTTCTTC	CASRGTEAYNEQFF
18	TRBJ2-1	TRBD2	NA	TRBV9	TGTGCCAGCAGCGTAGCTACCCCACTAGCGGGAGGCTACAATGAGCAGTTCTTC	CASSVATPLAGGYNEQFF
11	TRBJ1-1	NA	NA	TRBV5-1	TGCGCCAGCAGCCAGAACACTGAAGCTTTCTTT	CASSQNTEAFF
15	TRBJ1-1	NA	NA	TRBV6-1	TGTGCCAGCAGTGAATTCACTCACGGGGGAGCTGAAGCTTTCTTT	CASSEFTHGGAEAFF
16	TRBJ1-6	TRBD1	NA	TRBV6-2/TRBV6-3	TGTGCCAGCAGTTACTCGGGCAGGGGGCTGAGTTCACCCCTCCACTTT	CASSYSGRGLSSPLHF
13	TRBJ1-1	NA	NA	TRBV6-2/TRBV6-3	TGTGCCAGCAGTTATGTAGTTAACACTGAAGCTTTCTTT	CASSYVVNTEAFF
13	TRBJ2-3	NA	NA	TRBV5-4	TGTGCCAGCAGCTTGCAGGGTGCAGATACGCAGTATTTT	CASSLQGADTQYF
16	TRBJ2-5	TRBD2	NA	TRBV10-2	TGCGCCAGCAGTCGGACTAGCGGGAGTCTCCAAGAGACCCAGTACTTC	CASSRTSGSLQETQYF
16	TRBJ1-4	NA	few	TRBV5-4	TGTGCCAGCAGCTTGGCCGGGCGGGTTACGAATGAAAAACTGTTTTTT	CASSLAGRVTNEKLFF
14	TRBJ1-1	TRBD1	NA	TRBV28	TGTGCCAGCAGTACAGGGGGAGTGAACACTGAAGCTTTCTTT	CASSTGGVNTEAFF
13	TRBJ1-1	NA	NA	TRBV30	TGTGCCTGGAGTGAAGGAGTAGACACTGAAGCTTTCTTT	CAWSEGVDTEAFF
15	TRBJ2-2	TRBD1	NA	TRBV11-2	TGTGCCAGCAGCTCATACAGGGGGCCGGCCGGGGAGCTGTTTTTT	CASSSYRGPAGELFF
15	TRBJ1-3	NA	NA	TRBV2	TGTGCCAGCAGTGAAGGGCAGGGGTACGGAAACACCATATATTTT	CASSEGQGYGNTIYF
15	TRBJ2-1	NA	NA	TRBV5-6	TGTGCCAGCACCGCGCTACAGAGCTCCTACAATGAGCAGTTCTTC	CASTALQSSYNEQFF
14	TRBJ1-5	NA	NA	TRBV2	TGTGCCAGCAGTGACAGGGATAGCAATCAGCCCCAGCATTTT	CASSDRDSNQPQHF
17	TRBJ2-1	TRBD2	once	TRBV18	TGTGCCAGCTCACCACCGGTTAGCGGGGGGGACTACAATGAGCAGTTCTTC	CASSPPVSGGDYNEQFF
16	TRBJ2-2	TRBD2	once	TRBV7-2	TGTGCCAGCAGCTCAGGAGGACTAGGCTCGGCCGGGGAGCTGTTTTTT	CASSSGGLGSAGELFF
15	TRBJ1-5	TRBD1	NA	TRBV3-1/TRBV3-2	TGTGCCAGCAGCCCCGTGCAGGGGGACAATCAGCCCCAGCATTTT	CASSPVQGDNQPQHF
13	TRBJ1-1	NA	once	TRBV7-2	TGTGCCAGCAGCTTAGCGGGGGGGGCTGAAGCTTTCTTT	CASSLAGGAEAFF
14	TRBJ2-4	NA	once	TRBV3-1/TRBV3-2	TGTGCCAGCAGCCAAGAAGGGGGTGGAAACATTCAGTACTTC	CASSQEGGGNIQYF
12	TRBJ2-3	NA	once	TRBV19	TGTGCCAGTGGAGATAGCACAGATACGCAGTATTTT	CASGDSTDTQYF
13	TRBJ1-2	NA	NA	TRBV28	TGTGCCAGCAGTCTCCAGCGGGTGGGCGGCTACACCTTC	CASSLQRVGGYTF
15	TRBJ2-1	NA	medium-sized	TRBV7-9	TGTGCCAGCAGCTTAGGGGTAGACAGCTACAATGAGCAGTTCTTC	CASSLGVDSYNEQFF